This entry describes one T cell receptor beta chain. Seattle researchers signed up patients amid active infection and tracked them longitudinally. The source of the sample is a study of blood T cell repertoires in COVID-19. Clones were sequenced by immunoSEQ multiplex PCR, and TCRdb holds only the in-frame ones, with some missing. This sample has approximately 150,000 clones, with approximately 91% found just once. CDR1 MDHEN and CDR2 SYDVKM come from the germline V gene. V shed 6 bases and J 4 bases; nucleotides not matched to a gene: 15. CDR3 length equals 17 residues. The V gene is TRBV28, the J gene TRBJ2-7, with TRBD2 matching over 10 bases. The receptor was derived from a man between 18 and 35 years old with COVID-19, enrolled during active disease. The sample taken for sequencing was peripheral blood. The CDR3 reads CASSFGLAEVTWYEQYF. CDR3 sequence (DNA): TGTGCCAGCAGCTTTGGACTAGCGGAAGTGACATGGTACGAGCAGTACTTC. Based on the CDR3 plus reference TRBV28 and TRBJ2-7, the full variable domain is DVKVTQSSRYLVKRTGEKVFLECVQDMDHENMFWYRQDPGLGLRLIYFSYDVKMKEKGDIPEGYSVSREKKERFSLILESASTNQTSMYLCASSFGLAEVTWYEQYFGPGTRLTVT.